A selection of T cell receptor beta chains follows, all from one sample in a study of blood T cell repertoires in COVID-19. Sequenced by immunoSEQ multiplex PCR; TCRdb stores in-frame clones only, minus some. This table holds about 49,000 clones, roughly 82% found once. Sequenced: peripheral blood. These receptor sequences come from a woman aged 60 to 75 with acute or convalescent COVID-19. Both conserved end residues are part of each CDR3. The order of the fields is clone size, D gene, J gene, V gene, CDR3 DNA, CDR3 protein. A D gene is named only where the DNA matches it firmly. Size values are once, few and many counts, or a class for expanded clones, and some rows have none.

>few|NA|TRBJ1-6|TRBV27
TGTGCCAGCAGTTTAAGGTGGGGGGGGAATTCACCCCTCCACTTT
CASSLRWGGNSPLHF
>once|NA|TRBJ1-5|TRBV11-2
TGTGCCAGCAGCTTGGAGTCTAATCAGCCCCAGCATTTT
CASSLESNQPQHF
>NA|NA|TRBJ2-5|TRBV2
TGTGCCAGCAGTGAAATATTGGAGACCCAGTACTTC
CASSEILETQYF
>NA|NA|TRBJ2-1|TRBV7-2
TGTGCCAGCAGCTGGGGGGGCCCGAGAACAAATGAGCAGTTCTTC
CASSWGGPRTNEQFF
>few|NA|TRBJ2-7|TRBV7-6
TGTGCCAGCAGCTCCGGGACTGGCTACTACGAGCAGTACTTC
CASSSGTGYYEQYF
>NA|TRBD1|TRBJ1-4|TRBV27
TGTGCCAGCAGTCACCAGGGGGGAGATCGATATGAAAAACTGTTTTTT
CASSHQGGDRYEKLFF
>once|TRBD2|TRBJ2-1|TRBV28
TGTGCCAGCAGTACCTCCTCTAGCGGGAGAAATGAGCAGTTCTTC
CASSTSSSGRNEQFF
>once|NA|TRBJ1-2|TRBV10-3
TGTGCCATCTGGAAGGGGAACTATGGCTACACCTTC
CAIWKGNYGYTF
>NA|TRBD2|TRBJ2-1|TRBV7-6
TGTGCCAGCAGCTCGCATTTAACTAGCGCCGTAACCAATGAGCAGTTCTTC
CASSSHLTSAVTNEQFF
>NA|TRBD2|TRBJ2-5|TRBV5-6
TGTGCCAGCAGCTCCTGGACTAGCGGGAGCTCAGAGACCCAGTACTTC
CASSSWTSGSSETQYF
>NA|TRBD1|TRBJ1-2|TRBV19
TGTGCCAGTAGTGAAGGGGGCTTTTCCTATGGCTACACCTTC
CASSEGGFSYGYTF
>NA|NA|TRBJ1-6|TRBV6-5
TGTGCCAGCAGTTACGACCCGACAGGAGGTTCACCCCTCCACTTT
CASSYDPTGGSPLHF
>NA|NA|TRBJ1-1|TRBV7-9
TGTGCCAGCATTCCAGGTGGGGGCGGTGGTACTGAAGCTTTCTTT
CASIPGGGGGTEAFF
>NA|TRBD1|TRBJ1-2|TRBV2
TGTGCCAGCAGTCTGGACAGGTCGAGGACGATCTATGGCTACACCTTC
CASSLDRSRTIYGYTF
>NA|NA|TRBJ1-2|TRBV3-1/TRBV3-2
TGTGCCAGCAGCCAAGATCCGTACTACGAATACCTTAACTATGGCTACACCTTC
CASSQDPYYEYLNYGYTF
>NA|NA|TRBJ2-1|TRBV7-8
TGTGCCAGCAGCCTCGAGCGCTATGAGCAGTTCTTC
CASSLERYEQFF
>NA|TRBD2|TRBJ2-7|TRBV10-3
TGTGCCATCAGCTTACTCCGGACTAGCGGGGACTCCTACGAGCAGTACTTC
CAISLLRTSGDSYEQYF
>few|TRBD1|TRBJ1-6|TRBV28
TGTGCCAGCAGCCCGGGACAGGGTTTTTCACCCCTCCACTTT
CASSPGQGFSPLHF
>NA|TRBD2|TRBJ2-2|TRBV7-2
TGTGCCAGCAGCTTAGTCTCCCTAGCGGGGGCAACCGGGGAGCTGTTTTTT
CASSLVSLAGATGELFF
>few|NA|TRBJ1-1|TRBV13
TGTGCCAGCAGCTTGGAAGGGGAAGGGGCTGAAGCTTTCTTT
CASSLEGEGAEAFF
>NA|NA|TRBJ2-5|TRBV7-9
TGTGCCAGCAGCTTAGGAGAAAGCTCCTCTTGGGAGACCCAGTACTTC
CASSLGESSSWETQYF
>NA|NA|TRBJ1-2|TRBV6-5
TGTGCCAGCAGTTACTCGGCAGGCTATGGCTACACCTTC
CASSYSAGYGYTF
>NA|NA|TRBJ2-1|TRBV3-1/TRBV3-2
TGTGCCAGCAGCCAATCGTTGCGGAGCTCCTACAATGAGCAGTTCTTC
CASSQSLRSSYNEQFF
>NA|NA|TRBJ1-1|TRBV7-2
TGTGCCAGCAGCTTAGGGGCGGGGGGGAGGGACACTGAAGCTTTCTTT
CASSLGAGGRDTEAFF
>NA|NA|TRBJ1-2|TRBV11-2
TGTGCCAGCAGCTTAGGGGGGGGTGACGGCTACACCTTC
CASSLGGGDGYTF
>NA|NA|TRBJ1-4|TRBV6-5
TGTGCCAGCAGTTCCCAGGGAACTGCGAATGAAAAACTGTTTTTT
CASSSQGTANEKLFF
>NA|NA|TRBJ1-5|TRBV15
TGTGCCACCAGCGGAGGGGCGCGCAATCAGCCCCAGCATTTT
CATSGGARNQPQHF
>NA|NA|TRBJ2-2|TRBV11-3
TGTGCCAGCAGCCGGGACACCTTAGGGGAGCTGTTTTTT
CASSRDTLGELFF
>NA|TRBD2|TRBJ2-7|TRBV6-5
TGTGCCAGCAGGGCACCGGGACTAGTCTCCGAGCAGTACTTC
CASRAPGLVSEQYF
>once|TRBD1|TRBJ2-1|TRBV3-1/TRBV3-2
TGTGCCACTGATGGACAGGGTACTTACAATGAGCAGTTCTTC
CATDGQGTYNEQFF
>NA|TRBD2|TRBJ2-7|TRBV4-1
TGCGCCAGCAGCCAAAATGAGGGGACTAGAGACGAGCAGTACTTC
CASSQNEGTRDEQYF
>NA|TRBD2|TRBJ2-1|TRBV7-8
TGTGCCAGCAGCTCCATAGCGGGGACCTACAATGAGCAGTTCTTC
CASSSIAGTYNEQFF
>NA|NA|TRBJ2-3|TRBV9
TGTGCCAGCAGCGTACCTAGCGTGGGGGATACGCAGTATTTT
CASSVPSVGDTQYF
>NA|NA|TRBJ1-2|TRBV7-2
TGTGCCAGCAGCCCTAGCCAGGCCGCAAACTATGGCTACACCTTC
CASSPSQAANYGYTF
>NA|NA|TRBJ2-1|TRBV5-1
TGCGCCAGCAGCTATTCAGGTGAGCCAGACAATGAGCAGTTCTTC
CASSYSGEPDNEQFF
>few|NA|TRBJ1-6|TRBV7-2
TGTGCCAGCACGGCAGGGTATAATTCACCCCTCCACTTT
CASTAGYNSPLHF
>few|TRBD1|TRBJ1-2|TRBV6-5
TGTGCCAGCAGTCGCCAATGGACAGGGGGTGGCTACACCTTC
CASSRQWTGGGYTF
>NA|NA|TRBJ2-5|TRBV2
TGTGCCAGCAGGATGTGGGGGGTGGCGCGGGAGACCCAGTACTTC
CASRMWGVARETQYF
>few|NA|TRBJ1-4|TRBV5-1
TGCGCCAGCAGCTTCGGGGGGCCGGCAACTAATGAAAAACTGTTTTTT
CASSFGGPATNEKLFF
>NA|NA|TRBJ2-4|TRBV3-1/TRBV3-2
TGTGCCAGCAGCCAAGATCGGCCCACTAGCATTCAGTACTTC
CASSQDRPTSIQYF
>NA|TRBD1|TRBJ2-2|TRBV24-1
TGTGCCACCAGTGACCCCCCCGGGACAGGGAAAGCGAACACCGGGGAGCTGTTTTTT
CATSDPPGTGKANTGELFF
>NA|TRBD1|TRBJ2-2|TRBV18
TGTGCCAGCTCACCCGGGACAGGCTCGAACACCGGGGAGCTGTTTTTT
CASSPGTGSNTGELFF
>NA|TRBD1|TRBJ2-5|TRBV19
TGTGCCAGTAGTATACAGGGGGCTAAAGAGACCCAGTACTTC
CASSIQGAKETQYF